The present T cell receptor beta chain was sequenced within a study of blood T cells in healthy people across ages. CDR1 and CDR2 from the germline V gene are MDHEN and SYDVKM. The CDR3 is 16 amino acids. The junction had 8 bases not matched to a gene; V was cut back by 7 bases and J by 5 bases. About this clonotype itself: The antigen remains unidentified.

Study-wide points: Older age went with lower TCR beta diversity per million T cells, in a roughly linear way.

The second PCR ran about 6 to 11 cycles with a sample-barcoded 5' primer and J-beta primers. TCRdb redid the calling of the 5' RACE reads with MiXCR, one entry per CDR3 protein. Among about 1,000,000 distinct CDR3 sequences, 35% to 50% were seen once, and the ten largest hold 15% to 20%. The TCR originated in a woman aged 55 to 70 in good health. The chain links TRBV28 to TRBJ1-4, with 12 positions matching TRBD1. The sample was blood. The CDR3 coding sequence is TGTGCCAGCAACCCTAGGGACAGGGGGCCGAATGAAAAACTGTTTTTT. This sequence encodes CASNPRDRGPNEKLFF.